The 26 T cell receptor beta chains given below trace back to one sample, sequenced in a study of blood T cell repertoires in COVID-19. TCRdb keeps only in-frame clones here, not all; method: immunoSEQ multiplex PCR. The sample has 85,000 to 100,000 clones, approximately 86% seen once; the top ten hold around 2%. Sequenced sample: peripheral blood. These receptors all come from a man aged 45 to 65 with COVID-19, enrolled during active disease.

This clone showed up just a few times. This chain uses TRBV19 with TRBJ2-7; D ambiguous. The CDR3 runs 12 residues. V was trimmed by 8 bases and J by 4 bases, leaving 12 bases between them. From germline, CDR1 is LNHDA and CDR2 SQIVND (reference sequence). The CDR3 sequence: CASGPASYEQYF. In nucleotides, the CDR3 is TGTGCCAGTGGGCCAGCTTCGTACGAGCAGTACTTC.

V and J are TRBV2 and TRBJ1-2, with TRBD1 matching over 9 bases. Germline V gene sequence: CDR1 SNHLY, CDR2 FYNNEI. The CDR3 runs to 17 residues. V trimming: 3 bases; J trimming: 4 bases; junction bases outside the gene matches: 12. The CDR3 reads CASSEGGQGSRSYGYTF. The CDR3 bases are TGTGCCAGCAGTGAGGGGGGACAGGGCTCTAGGAGCTATGGCTACACCTTC. The variable domain in full, with the rest retrieved from reference TRBV2 and TRBJ1-2, is EPEVTQTPSHQVTQMGQEVILRCVPISNHLYFYWYRQILGQKVEFLVSFYNNEISEKSEIFDDQFSVERPDGSNFTLKIRSTKLEDSAMYFCASSEGGQGSRSYGYTFGSGTRLTVV.

The rearrangement joins TRBV7-9 to TRBJ2-7, with no clear D. CDR3 length: 13 residues. Germline assignment: CDR1 SEHNR and CDR2 FQNEAQ (reference sequence). The V gene lost 3 bases and the J gene lost 2 bases, with 8 bases spanning the gap. CDR3 bases: TGTGCCAGCAGCTTGAGTTATCCCTACGAGCAGTACTTC. It is translated as CASSLSYPYEQYF.

The genes are TRBV7-4 and TRBJ2-4, with D tentatively TRBD2 (5 bases). V was shortened by 1 base and J by 3 bases, with 16 bases between the two germline ends. Germline V gene sequence: CDR1 SGHVT, CDR2 SQSDAQ. This CDR3 has 17 residues. The DNA of the CDR3 is TGTGCCAGCAGCTTAGTGTTGGTCGGGATGGGCAAAAACATTCAGTACTTC. Its protein product is CASSLVLVGMGKNIQYF.

The chain employs TRBV2 and TRBJ1-2, with D hard to call. V gave up 4 bases and J gave up 4 bases, with 10 bases separating them. CDR1 SNHLY and CDR2 FYNNEI come from the germline V gene. CDR3 length equals 13 residues. DNA of the CDR3: TGTGCCAGCAGTGTACTATTCGGCTATGGCTACACCTTC. Residues: CASSVLFGYGYTF.

The sample holds one count of this clone. V is TRBV10-2 and J is TRBJ1-5; 9 bases agree with TRBD1. Looked up from germline, CDR1 is WSHSY and CDR2 is SAAADI. V gave up 6 bases and J gave up 3 bases; unmatched junction bases: 3. The CDR3 consists of 14 residues. The CDR3 here is CASRGTGNNQPQHF. The CDR3 bases are TGCGCCAGCAGGGGGACAGGGAACAATCAGCCCCAGCATTTT.

The J gene is TRBJ1-1, the V gene TRBV9; TRBD1 is a possible D gene (5 bases). With 2 bases removed from V and 1 base from J, the gap between germline ends came to 9 bases. The germline gives CDR1 SGDLS, CDR2 YYNGEE. There are 14 residues in the CDR3. CDR3 sequence: CASSVGQANTEAFF. DNA of the CDR3: TGTGCCAGCAGCGTGGGGCAGGCGAACACTGAAGCTTTCTTT.

The chain carries TRBV10-3 and TRBJ2-3; 11 bases match TRBD2. Trimming removed 4 bases from V and 8 bases from J; junction bases left unmatched: 8. The CDR3 extends over 15 amino acids. The V gene's germline CDR1 is ENHRY and CDR2 SYGVKD. As DNA, the CDR3 is TGTGCCATCAGTGGTGTAGCGGGGGGGCAAGGTACGCAGTATTTT. As protein: CAISGVAGGQGTQYF.

The chain links TRBV12-3 or TRBV12-4 to TRBJ1-2; 9 nucleotides align to TRBD1. J was trimmed by 7 bases and V by 6 bases; bases with no gene match: 3. This CDR3 spans 12 amino acids. The CDR3 bases are TGTGCCAGCAGGACAGGGGGAGGTGGCTACACCTTC. Translation: CASRTGGGGYTF.

The chain carries TRBV27 and TRBJ2-3; TRBD2 matches 8 bases. The CDR3 has 17 amino acids. The germline CDR1 and CDR2 sequences are MNHEY and SMNVEV (reference sequence). The ends lost 3 bases at V and 2 bases at J; junction bases unmatched: 10. The CDR3 DNA is TGTGCCAGCAGTTTGATAGCGGGGAGAAGAGTCACAGATACGCAGTATTTT. Protein product: CASSLIAGRRVTDTQYF.

This clone was seen more than once but under ten times. The chain uses TRBV7-6 and TRBJ2-7; the D gene is possibly TRBD2 (5 bases). This CDR3 comprises 12 residues. Trimming took 1 base from V and 6 from J, leaving 7 bases between them. CDR1 and CDR2 from the germline V gene are SGHVS and FNYEAQ. The CDR3 DNA reads as TGTGCCAGCAGCTTAGTGGACTCCGAGCAGTACTTC. Encoded protein: CASSLVDSEQYF.

J is TRBJ1-1 and V is TRBV3-1 (or the pseudogene TRBV3-2); D ambiguous. The V gene lost 1 base and the J gene lost 1 base, with 7 bases spanning the gap. This CDR3 has 14 amino acids. Per germline, CDR1 LGHDT and CDR2 YNNKEL (reference sequence). The CDR3 loop is CASSQVRGNTEAFF. The CDR3 nucleotides read TGTGCCAGCAGCCAAGTACGGGGGAACACTGAAGCTTTCTTT.

The V and J genes are TRBV11-2 and TRBJ1-1, with 7 nucleotides matching TRBD1. V was pared by 2 bases and J by 1 base, with 4 bases of the junction left unmatched. This CDR3 has 15 residues. In germline, CDR1 is SGHAT, CDR2 FQNNGV. CDR3 coding DNA: TGTGCCAGCAGCTTAACCAACAGGGGGAACACTGAAGCTTTCTTT. It specifies CASSLTNRGNTEAFF.

This rearrangement joins TRBV7-8 to TRBJ1-1; D is perhaps TRBD1 (5 bases). CDR3 length equals 14 residues. The ends were cut back, 2 bases at V and 11 bases at J, with 18 bases in the middle. CDR1 and CDR2 (germline): SGHVS, FQNEAQ. CDR3 amino acids: CASSLSTGGRGAFF. In nucleotides, the CDR3 is TGTGCCAGCAGCTTAAGTACAGGCGGGCGGGGCGCTTTCTTT. The full variable domain, its missing parts supplied by reference TRBV7-8 and TRBJ1-1, is GAGVSQSPRYKVAKRGQDVALRCDPISGHVSLFWYQQALGQGPEFLTYFQNEAQLDKSGLPSDRFFAERPEGSVSTLKIQRTQQEDSAVYLCASSLSTGGRGAFFGQGTRLTVV.

In its sample, this clone was seen a few times. The V and J genes are TRBV24-1 and TRBJ2-1, with D possibly being TRBD2 (5 bases). Trimming removed 2 bases at V and 0 bases at J, with 16 bases between. The CDR3 covers 18 residues. The V gene's germline CDR1 is KGHDR and CDR2 SFDVKD. CDR3 bases: TGTGCCACCAGTGATTCTTTCGTGAGAGGGTCCTCCTACAATGAGCAGTTCTTC. This sequence encodes CATSDSFVRGSSYNEQFF.

This clone has a handful of counts. The chain is built from TRBV6-6 and TRBJ2-7, with a possible D match to TRBD2 (5 bases). With 4 bases removed from V and 2 bases from J, the gap between germline ends came to 15 bases. The germline V gene encodes CDR1 MNHNY and CDR2 SVGAGI (reference sequence). This CDR3 has 15 residues. CDR3: CASSSKGARTYEQYF. Written as DNA, the CDR3 is TGTGCCAGCAGTTCGAAGGGAGCTAGGACCTACGAGCAGTACTTC.

The gene calls are TRBV7-2 and TRBJ2-2; D might be TRBD1 (6 bases). The V and J ends lost 6 bases and 1 base respectively, with 6 bases between them. The CDR3 spans 13 residues. Germline V gives CDR1 SGHTA, CDR2 FQGNSA. CDR3 in DNA: TGTGCCAGCAGACAGGGGAACACCGGGGAGCTGTTTTTT. Translating gives CASRQGNTGELFF.

The CDR3 nucleotides are TGTGCCAGCAGCTCAGACAGGGGGCGAGGAAACACCATATATTTT. Protein: CASSSDRGRGNTIYF. V usage is TRBV7-9 and J usage is TRBJ1-3; 10 bases align to TRBD1. The germline V gene has CDR1 SEHNR and CDR2 FQNEAQ (reference sequence). CDR3 size: 15 residues. V shed 4 bases, J shed 4 bases, and the junction held 4 bases outside the gene matches.

The chain combines TRBV9 with TRBJ2-2, with a weak D call TRBD1 (6 bases). Trimming left V 3 bases short and J 1 base short, with 19 bases between. This CDR3 is built from 18 residues. Germline V gene lookup returns CDR1 SGDLS and CDR2 YYNGEE. In DNA form, the CDR3 reads TGTGCCAGCAGCGCCCAGGCCCGACAGGCCAAGAACACCGGGGAGCTGTTTTTT. Protein: CASSAQARQAKNTGELFF. Based on the CDR3 plus reference TRBV9 and TRBJ2-2, the full variable domain is DSGVTQTPKHLITATGQRVTLRCSPRSGDLSVYWYQQSLDQGLQFLIQYYNGEERAKGNILERFSAQQFPDLHSELNLSSLELGDSALYFCASSAQARQAKNTGELFFGEGSRLTVL.

The gene calls are TRBV4-3 and TRBJ2-2; possibly TRBD2 for D (5 bases). CDR1 and CDR2 (germline): LGHNA, YSLEER. CDR3 length equals 15 residues. Trimming took 3 bases from V and 2 from J, leaving 10 bases between them. In DNA form, the CDR3 reads TGCGCCAGCAGCCAGAGGGTCCTTAACACCGGGGAGCTGTTTTTT. It specifies CASSQRVLNTGELFF.

V and J are TRBV11-3 and TRBJ2-2, with D perhaps matching TRBD1 (6 bases). Germline V gene data show CDR1 as SGHNT and CDR2 as YENEEA. This CDR3 contains 15 residues. Trimming removed 5 bases at V and 5 bases at J, with 15 bases between. This CDR3 is CASSVTGSRTGELFF. The CDR3 nucleotides are TGTGCCAGCAGCGTAACAGGGAGTCGGACCGGGGAGCTGTTTTTT.

The DNA for the CDR3 is TGTGCCGGTAATAGACAGGGAATCACCGGGGAGCTGTTTTTT. This gives the protein CAGNRQGITGELFF. The chain joins TRBV7-9 to TRBJ2-2; 7 nucleotides match TRBD1. The CDR3 sequence is 14 residues long. Germline CDR1 is SEHNR and CDR2 is FQNEAQ (reference sequence). Trimming removed 11 bases from V and 4 bases from J; junction bases left unmatched: 10.

The chain has TRBV9 and TRBJ2-1; D perhaps matches TRBD2 (6 bases). This CDR3 has 14 amino acids. Germline V gene lookup returns CDR1 SGDLS and CDR2 YYNGEE. Trimming took off 2 bases at V and 10 bases at J, with 16 bases between the two ends. The DNA for the CDR3 is TGTGCCAGCAGCGTGTTTCAAGCCCGGGGGGAGCAGTTCTTC. Protein sequence: CASSVFQARGEQFF.

The rearrangement links TRBV12-5 to TRBJ1-1; no clear D. There are 13 residues in the CDR3. Germline CDR1 reads LGHNT; CDR2 reads FRNRAP. The V and J ends lost 6 bases and 5 bases respectively, with 13 bases between them. The CDR3 region has the DNA TGTGCTAGTGGACTTAGACCGGGGACTGAAGCTTTCTTT. Amino acid sequence: CASGLRPGTEAFF.

Turning to this clone: Other DNA sequences in this sample translate to the same CDR3. The chain recombines TRBV13 with TRBJ1-6, with D uncertain. The CDR3 length is 15 residues. Germline CDR1 PRHDT, CDR2 FYEKMQ (reference sequence). Trimming took off 8 bases at V and 6 bases at J, with 17 bases between the two ends. The CDR3 coding sequence is TGTGCCAGCTCTCCGGGAGGTGCGGGTAATTCACCCCTCCACTTT. Amino acids: CASSPGGAGNSPLHF.

The V and J genes are TRBV18 and TRBJ2-6, with 7 positions matching TRBD1. Germline V gene lookup returns CDR1 KGHSH and CDR2 LQKENI. The V and J ends lost 3 bases and 2 bases, in that order; junction bases with no gene match: 4. This CDR3 comprises 16 residues. The CDR3 sequence: CASSPQGGAGANVLTF. The CDR3 nucleotides read TGTGCCAGCTCACCTCAAGGGGGCGCTGGGGCCAACGTCCTGACTTTC. Full variable domain (missing parts from reference TRBV18 and TRBJ2-6): NAGVMQNPRHLVRRRGQEARLRCSPMKGHSHVYWYRQLPEEGLKFMVYLQKENIIDESGMPKERFSAEFPKEGPSILRIQQVVRGDSAAYFCASSPQGGAGANVLTFGAGSRLTVL.